Shown below are 17 T cell receptor beta chains from a single sample sequenced in a study of shared clonotypes between healthy human individuals. Using immunoSEQ multiplex PCR, the repertoire was profiled, and TCRdb retains in-frame clones only, with some absent. The repertoire holds roughly 1,500,000 clones, with just under 99% as singletons. The specimen sequenced was naive CD4+ T cells sorted from blood. Subset reported: CD45RA+ positively selected. These receptors were collected from a man aged 25 to 40 in good health.

The genes are TRBV19 and TRBJ2-1, with unresolved D. V was cut by 3 bases and J by 5 bases, with 11 bases left in between. This CDR3 contains 14 residues. Germline loops: CDR1 LNHDA, CDR2 SQIVND (reference sequence). The CDR3 loop is CASSIRRPNNEQFF. CDR3 DNA sequence: TGTGCCAGTAGTATTCGACGACCAAACAATGAGCAGTTCTTC.

The rearrangement joins TRBV20-1 to TRBJ1-2; D gene uncertain. The CDR3 length is 11 residues. Germline V gene sequence: CDR1 DFQATT, CDR2 SNEGSKA (reference sequence). The CDR3 sequence is CRSDRGDGYTF. DNA for the CDR3: TGCAGGTCCGACCGGGGAGATGGCTACACCTTC.

This clone was observed a single time. CDR3 sequence: CARSPGGGGAYEQYF. CDR3 coding DNA: TGTGCCAGAAGCCCGGGGGGCGGGGGCGCCTACGAGCAGTACTTC. The V and J genes are TRBV5-3 and TRBJ2-7; D is possibly TRBD2 (7 bases). TRBV5-3 is labeled an ORF, and its function is uncertain. Trimming removed 4 bases at V and 2 bases at J, with 16 bases between. The CDR3 covers 15 residues.

V gene TRBV10-1 combines with J gene TRBJ2-3; 9 bases are shared with TRBD1. Germline values: CDR1 WNHNN, CDR2 SYGVQD (reference sequence). V gave up 0 bases and J gave up 6 bases; unmatched junction bases: 7. The CDR3 contains 16 residues. The CDR3 DNA reads as TGCGCCAGCAGTGAGTCGACAGGGGGGAATTCGGATACGCAGTATTTT. This encodes CASSESTGGNSDTQYF.

This sequence joins TRBV11-3 and TRBJ2-3, with 7 positions matching TRBD1. V gave up 4 bases and J gave up 4 bases; unmatched junction bases: 5. The CDR3 length is 14 residues. Germline CDR1 is SGHNT and CDR2 is YENEEA. The CDR3 region is CASSSSDRSDTQYF. CDR3 bases: TGTGCCAGCAGCTCGTCGGACAGGTCAGATACGCAGTATTTT.

The V call is TRBV29-1, the J call TRBJ1-1; D is ambiguous. CDR1 is SQVTM and CDR2 is ANQGSEA in the germline V gene. The V and J ends lost 6 bases and 10 bases respectively, with 15 bases between them. This CDR3 region has 11 residues. In nucleotides, the CDR3 is TGCAGCGTGGCCTGGGAGGTGTTAGCTTTCTTT. Protein sequence: CSVAWEVLAFF.

The table lists this clone with a count of one. The chain employs TRBV19 and TRBJ1-4, with TRBD1 as a possible D gene (5 bases). The V end lost 3 bases, the J end lost 6 bases, and 11 bases lay between the germline ends. The CDR3 spans 14 residues. Per the germline V gene, CDR1 is LNHDA and CDR2 is SQIVND (reference sequence). CDR3 sequence: CASSIPGTYEKLFF. CDR3 coding DNA: TGTGCCAGTAGTATTCCAGGGACGTATGAAAAACTGTTTTTT.

The V gene is TRBV2, the J gene TRBJ2-1, with TRBD2 matching over 8 bases. CDR1 SNHLY and CDR2 FYNNEI come from the germline V gene. The CDR3 runs 13 residues. V lost 8 bases to trimming and J lost 5 bases; unmatched junction nucleotides: 5. The CDR3 protein is CASRTSRNNEQFF. The CDR3 DNA sequence: TGTGCCAGCCGGACTAGCAGAAACAATGAGCAGTTCTTC.

The chain couples TRBV5-6 to TRBJ1-3, with a tentative D call TRBD1 (5 bases). This CDR3 has 14 residues. The V gene's germline CDR1 is SGHDT and CDR2 YYEEEE. The germline V and J ends were trimmed by 5 bases and 0 bases, with 9 bases remaining between them. CDR3 in amino acids: CASRRGVSGNTIYF. CDR3 in DNA: TGTGCCAGCAGACGGGGGGTCTCTGGAAACACCATATATTTT.

The J gene is TRBJ2-3, the V gene TRBV7-3; D gene uncertain. The V gene lost 5 bases and the J gene lost 5 bases, with 14 bases spanning the gap. Germline values: CDR1 SGHTA, CDR2 FQGTGA. The CDR3 sequence is 14 residues long. CDR3 amino acids: CASSLTDSGDTQYF. The CDR3 DNA follows: TGTGCCAGCAGCCTGACTGATTCGGGAGATACGCAGTATTTT.

This chain connects TRBV28 to TRBJ1-2; the match to TRBD1 covers 8 bases. The CDR3 totals 16 residues. Germline values: CDR1 MDHEN, CDR2 SYDVKM. Unmatched junction bases numbered 13, after V lost 5 bases and J lost 5 bases. CDR3: CASSESGQGFIYGYTF. CDR3 DNA: TGTGCCAGCAGTGAATCAGGACAGGGATTCATTTATGGCTACACCTTC.

The rearrangement joins TRBV28 to TRBJ2-1; D ambiguous. CDR1 and CDR2 from the germline V gene are MDHEN and SYDVKM. This CDR3 contains 13 residues. The V end was cut by 1 base, the J end by 7 bases, with 8 bases between. The CDR3 loop is CASSLLVPNEQFF. The DNA for the CDR3 is TGTGCCAGCAGTTTATTGGTGCCTAATGAGCAGTTCTTC. Variable domain in full (rest from reference TRBV28 and TRBJ2-1): DVKVTQSSRYLVKRTGEKVFLECVQDMDHENMFWYRQDPGLGLRLIYFSYDVKMKEKGDIPEGYSVSREKKERFSLILESASTNQTSMYLCASSLLVPNEQFFGPGTRLTVL.

The V call is TRBV11-2, the J call TRBJ2-2; TRBD1 agrees at 7 bases. V lost 6 bases to trimming and J lost 4 bases; unmatched junction nucleotides: 5. This CDR3 has 14 amino acids. Germline CDR1 reads SGHAT; CDR2 reads FQNNGV. The CDR3 nucleotides are TGTGCCAGCAGGAGGGGGCGCGGCACCGGGGAGCTGTTTTTT. Protein product: CASRRGRGTGELFF.

V usage is TRBV9 and J usage is TRBJ2-5; TRBD1 matches 9 bases. The germline V gene encodes CDR1 SGDLS and CDR2 YYNGEE. CDR3 length: 16 residues. Trimming removed 4 bases from V and 2 bases from J; junction bases left unmatched: 9. The DNA for the CDR3 is TGTGCCAGCAGCACCGCTGGGACAGGGCTTCAAGAGACCCAGTACTTC. It encodes CASSTAGTGLQETQYF.

V and J are TRBV6-6 and TRBJ2-5, with TRBD2 as a possible D gene (6 bases). The CDR3 covers 13 residues. Germline CDR1 reads MNHNY; CDR2 reads SVGAGI (reference sequence). Trimming took off 5 bases at V and 3 bases at J, with 10 bases between the two ends. CDR3 residues: CASSPRREETQYF. The CDR3 DNA reads as TGTGCCAGCAGTCCCAGGAGGGAAGAGACCCAGTACTTC.

V and J are TRBV18 and TRBJ1-4; 9 bases fit TRBD1. The CDR3 length is 17 residues. Germline-derived CDR1 and CDR2 are KGHSH and LQKENI. The junction had 6 bases not matched to a gene; V was cut back by 4 bases and J by 0 bases. The CDR3 reads CASSQTGGKTTNEKLFF. DNA for the CDR3: TGTGCCAGCTCACAGACAGGGGGAAAAACAACTAATGAAAAACTGTTTTTT.

The chain recombines TRBV5-1 with TRBJ2-5; TRBD2 aligns across 10 bases. This CDR3 comprises 15 residues. Per germline, CDR1 SGHRS and CDR2 YFSETQ. With V trimmed by 2 bases and J by 4 bases, 5 bases remained unmatched. The CDR3 region has the DNA TGCGCCAGCAGCTTAACTAGCGGGATAGGAGAGACCCAGTACTTC. Protein: CASSLTSGIGETQYF.